This T cell receptor beta chain appears in the sequencing data of a study of shared clonotypes between healthy human individuals. CDR1 LGHNA and CDR2 YSLEER come from the germline V gene. Trimming took 1 base from V and 2 from J, leaving 11 bases between them. CDR3 size: 15 residues. TCRdb's table, derived via immunoSEQ multiplex PCR, lists solely in-frame clones and lacks some. The profile shows some 690,000 clones, 90% of them singletons. A word on this clone: The antigen is unknown.

Study findings and constraints: In contrast to clonotypes shared by all four donors, non-shared clonotypes had lower generation probabilities. Sampling covered blood only; tissue repertoires likely differ.

The rearrangement links TRBV4-3 to TRBJ2-5; D may correspond to TRBD1 or TRBD2 (5 bases each). The origin of this receptor is a man aged 18 to 29 in good health. Some clones in this sample may be carry-over from other donors' samples. Specimen: memory CD8+ T cells from PBMCs. Sample subset: CD45RO+ cells pooled with CCR7-negative TemRA cells. Here the CDR3 reads CASSQGTRRQETQYF. Written as DNA, the CDR3 is TGCGCCAGCAGCCAAGGGACACGGAGGCAAGAGACCCAGTACTTC.